Listed below are T cell receptor beta chains from one sample, sequenced in a study of human T cells and chemical hapten exposure. TCRdb processed the RACE reads anew with MiXCR; each CDR3 protein has one entry. The sample lists roughly 110,000 distinct CDR3 sequences, about 12% occurring once. The specimen was whole blood, collected in connection with sensitization to the hapten diphenylcyclopropenone (DPC). These receptors all come from a woman between 45 and 60 years old with alopecia areata. Some clones in this sample may be carry-over from other donors' samples. The CDR3 runs from the conserved cysteine through the conserved F or W. Where a row states a size, it is once, few, many or the class of an expanded clone; other rows omit it.

TRBV20-1	NA	TRBJ2-1	CSARELAGGKYNEQFF
TRBV5-1	NA	TRBJ2-7	CASSLGGTGPSYEQYF
TRBV5-5	NA	TRBJ2-7	CASSLDFGTPASYEQYF
TRBV27	few	TRBJ2-5	CASSLRSRAQETQYF
TRBV28	NA	TRBJ1-2	CASSSLSPEAYGYTF
TRBV6-1	NA	TRBJ2-5	CASSVPYGGSQETQYF
TRBV12-3/TRBV12-4	NA	TRBJ2-7	CASSAMRWEGRKQYF
TRBV28	NA	TRBJ1-3	CASRGNTIYF
TRBV18	NA	TRBJ1-6	CASSPLTGGLDNSPLHF
TRBV7-2	NA	TRBJ2-3	CASSPEPAATVQYF
TRBV12-3/TRBV12-4	NA	TRBJ2-1	CASSFGLSGSYNEQFF
TRBV7-2	NA	TRBJ2-1	CASSLEGAAVYNEQFF
TRBV24-1	NA	TRBJ2-3	CATSLGGSTDTQYF
TRBV28	few	TRBJ2-7	CASSFGGLADEQYF
TRBV29-1	few	TRBJ2-3	CSVDGGPNTDTQYF
TRBV10-3	few	TRBJ2-7	CAISESSGTVYYEQYF
TRBV10-2	NA	TRBJ2-4	CASSEEGYGNIQYF
TRBV6-5	many	TRBJ2-7	CASREGGHRYEQYF
TRBV27	NA	TRBJ2-5	CASSSRLAGSKETQYF
TRBV12-3/TRBV12-4	NA	TRBJ2-5	CASSPGLAGPQETQYF
TRBV18	few	TRBJ2-7	CASSPPSIYEQYF
TRBV2	NA	TRBJ2-5	CASTPRIASQETQYF
TRBV4-1	NA	TRBJ2-1	CASSQGRLSGGAGNEQFF
TRBV2	few	TRBJ1-4	CASSSFLGQAEKLFF
TRBV7-6	many	TRBJ2-5	CASSLGTGRESTKTQYF
TRBV14	few	TRBJ1-4	CASSQGPVTTGYNEKLFF
TRBV10-3	few	TRBJ2-5	CAISGTDQETQYF